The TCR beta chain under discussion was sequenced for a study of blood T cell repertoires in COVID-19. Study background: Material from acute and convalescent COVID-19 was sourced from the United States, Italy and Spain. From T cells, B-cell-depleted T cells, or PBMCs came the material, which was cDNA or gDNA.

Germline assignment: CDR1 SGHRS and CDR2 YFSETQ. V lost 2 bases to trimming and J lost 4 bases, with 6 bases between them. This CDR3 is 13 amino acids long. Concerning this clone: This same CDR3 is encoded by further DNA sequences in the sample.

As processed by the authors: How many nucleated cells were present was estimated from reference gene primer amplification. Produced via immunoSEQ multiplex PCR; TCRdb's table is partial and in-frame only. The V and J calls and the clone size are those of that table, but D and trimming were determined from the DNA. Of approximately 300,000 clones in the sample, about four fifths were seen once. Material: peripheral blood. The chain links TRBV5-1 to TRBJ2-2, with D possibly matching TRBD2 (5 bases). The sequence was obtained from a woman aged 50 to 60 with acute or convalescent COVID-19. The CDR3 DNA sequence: TGCGCCAGCAGCTTTCGGGGCACCGGGGAGCTGTTTTTT. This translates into CASSFRGTGELFF.